Below, 16 T cell receptor beta chains from the same sample are listed, as sequenced in a study of response to subunit inactivated influenza vaccine. A single record per CDR3 protein comes from TCRdb applying MiXCR to the RT-PCR reads. Among under 550,000 distinct CDR3 sequences, around 7.7% were seen once, and the ten largest hold about an eighth. The sequencing used PBMCs from blood, collected around 25 months after vaccination. The receptors originated from a man between 50 and 70 years old who received an inactivated influenza vaccine.

This clonotype has ten or more counts. J is TRBJ1-3 and V is TRBV20-1; D gene ambiguous. The CDR3 spans 12 residues. The V end was cut by 3 bases, the J end by 4 bases, with 7 bases between. Germline CDR1 reads DFQATT; CDR2 reads SNEGSKA (reference sequence). The DNA of the CDR3 is TGCAGTGCTAGTGCGGGGGGAAACACCATATATTTT. Translating gives CSASAGGNTIYF.

This clonotype turned up a few times. V usage is TRBV10-3 and J usage is TRBJ2-3; the match to TRBD2 covers 11 bases. CDR1 is ENHRY, CDR2 SYGVKD, per germline. V trimming: 7 bases; J trimming: 1 base; junction bases outside the gene matches: 4. The CDR3 has 15 residues. CDR3 protein: CAIKQGLAGTDTQYF. CDR3 in DNA: TGTGCCATCAAACAGGGACTAGCGGGCACAGATACGCAGTATTTT.

This clonotype turned up a few times. The chain employs TRBV27 and TRBJ2-3; D possibly corresponds to TRBD1 (6 bases). This CDR3 is 19 amino acids long. Trimming took 3 bases from V and 0 from J, leaving 22 bases between them. Germline V CDR1 and CDR2: MNHEY, SMNVEV (reference sequence). This chain's CDR3 is CASSFAIQGGPVSTDTQYF. DNA for the CDR3: TGTGCCAGCAGTTTTGCTATACAGGGTGGCCCAGTTAGCACAGATACGCAGTATTTT.

The genes are TRBV5-1 and TRBJ2-7, with 8 bases fitting TRBD1. The CDR3 runs 14 residues. The germline gives CDR1 SGHRS, CDR2 YFSETQ. The trim removed 5 bases at V and 5 bases at J, leaving 9 bases unmatched. CDR3 nucleotides: TGCGCCAGCAGACACCAGGGGGCCCAAGACGAGCAGTACTTC. This gives the protein CASRHQGAQDEQYF.

The chain uses TRBV7-3 and TRBJ2-7; D is undetermined. The CDR3 contains 15 residues. The ends were cut back, 1 base at V and 0 bases at J, with 10 bases in the middle. Looked up from germline, CDR1 is SGHTA and CDR2 is FQGTGA. The CDR3 region is CASSLMVGSSYEQYF. The DNA of the CDR3 is TGTGCCAGCAGCTTAATGGTGGGCAGCTCCTACGAGCAGTACTTC.

The J gene is TRBJ2-3, the V gene TRBV20-1; D unclear. Germline CDR1 and CDR2: DFQATT and SNEGSKA (reference sequence). The germline V and J ends were trimmed by 5 bases and 5 bases, with 17 bases remaining between them. This CDR3 is 14 amino acids long. CDR3 sequence: CSARRFPGLDTQYF. CDR3 DNA sequence: TGCAGTGCTCGCAGATTCCCCGGGTTAGATACGCAGTATTTT.

At least ten counts were recorded for this clonotype. The chain uses TRBV6-1 and TRBJ2-3; 8 bases fit TRBD1. Germline assignment: CDR1 MNHNS and CDR2 SASEGT. This CDR3 is built from 15 residues. V dropped 5 bases and J dropped 2; count of bases not matched to a gene: 6. The CDR3 loop is CASSPGGSYTDTQYF. CDR3 DNA: TGTGCCAGCAGTCCAGGGGGCTCCTACACAGATACGCAGTATTTT.

At least ten counts were recorded for this clonotype. The chain is built from TRBV12-3 or TRBV12-4 and TRBJ1-1; D not resolved. The CDR3 has 19 residues. Trimming removed 3 bases from V and 1 base from J, with 24 bases in between. As DNA, the CDR3 is TGTGCCAGCAGTTTGGCTTTTCGGTTGTTTTACATTAAGAACACTGAAGCTTTCTTT. Protein product: CASSLAFRLFYIKNTEAFF.

This clonotype was picked up many times. The V and J genes are TRBV27 and TRBJ1-1; unclear D gene. V was clipped by 3 bases and J by 5 bases, with 13 bases between them. CDR1 MNHEY and CDR2 SMNVEV come from the germline V gene (reference sequence). The CDR3 totals 14 residues. In DNA, the CDR3 is TGTGCCAGCAGTTTTGCAGGTCTCGGAACTGAAGCTTTCTTT. As protein: CASSFAGLGTEAFF.

This clonotype has at least ten counts. The chain links TRBV7-2 to TRBJ1-4; D not certain. Trimming left V 6 bases short and J 4 bases short, with 12 bases between. This CDR3 spans 14 amino acids. The V gene's germline CDR1 is SGHTA and CDR2 FQGNSA. The CDR3 DNA follows: TGTGCCAGCAGTGGTGGGCAGTTTAATGAAAAACTGTTTTTT. This encodes CASSGGQFNEKLFF.

Comments on this clonotype: This may stem from a read error, because a much larger clone lies one nucleotide away. The chain is built from TRBV7-3 and TRBJ2-7; 8 nucleotides line up with TRBD1. The germline gives CDR1 SGHTA, CDR2 FQGTGA. This CDR3 region has 13 residues. For the CDR3, the DNA is TGTGCCAGCAGCGCCTCAGGGGGCTACAAGCAGTACTTC. It yields the protein CASSASGGYKQYF.

This clonotype was seen repeatedly, ten times or more. The gene calls are TRBV4-2 and TRBJ2-7, with TRBD1 as a possible D gene (5 bases). CDR1 LGHNA and CDR2 YNFKEQ come from the germline V gene. The CDR3 loop spans 15 amino acids. V gave up 0 bases and J gave up 2 bases, with 11 bases separating them. The CDR3 region has the DNA TGTGCCAGCAGCCAAGATGCAGGGCTCGCCTACGAGCAGTACTTC. This encodes CASSQDAGLAYEQYF.

This rearrangement joins TRBV29-1 to TRBJ1-1; 7 bases align to TRBD1. Trimming took 4 bases from V and 3 from J; bases not matched to a gene: 5. This CDR3 comprises 13 residues. Germline loops: CDR1 SQVTM, CDR2 ANQGSEA. In DNA form, the CDR3 reads TGCAGCGTTGTGGTCAGGGGGGACACTGAAGCTTTCTTT. This sequence encodes CSVVVRGDTEAFF.

This clonotype was seen repeatedly, ten times or more. The chain joins TRBV4-2 to TRBJ2-2, with no clear D. The V end lost 1 base, the J end lost 5 bases, and 11 bases lay between the germline ends. The CDR3 runs 15 residues. Germline V CDR1 and CDR2: LGHNA, YNFKEQ. CDR3: CASSQGAARTGELFF. The CDR3 DNA is TGTGCCAGCAGCCAAGGGGCGGCCCGGACCGGGGAGCTGTTTTTT.

The rearrangement uses TRBV11-2 and TRBJ2-1; 7 bases map to TRBD2. CDR1 is SGHAT and CDR2 is FQNNGV in the germline V gene. The CDR3 is 15 amino acids. V was clipped by 6 bases and J by 5 bases; unmatched bases: 10. CDR3 protein: CASRGPRERNNEQFF. In nucleotides, the CDR3 is TGTGCCAGCAGGGGCCCGCGGGAGCGTAACAATGAGCAGTTCTTC.

In regard to this clonotype: The junction differs from germline at one of its ends, possibly a read error. V gene TRBV29-1 combines with J gene TRBJ2-7; tentatively, D is TRBD1 or TRBD2 (5 bases each). Germline-derived CDR1 and CDR2 are SQVTM and ANQGSEA. This CDR3 is 11 amino acids long. CDR3 sequence (DNA): TGCAGCGCCGGGACGGGTTACGAGCAGGACTTC. It specifies CSAGTGYEQDF.